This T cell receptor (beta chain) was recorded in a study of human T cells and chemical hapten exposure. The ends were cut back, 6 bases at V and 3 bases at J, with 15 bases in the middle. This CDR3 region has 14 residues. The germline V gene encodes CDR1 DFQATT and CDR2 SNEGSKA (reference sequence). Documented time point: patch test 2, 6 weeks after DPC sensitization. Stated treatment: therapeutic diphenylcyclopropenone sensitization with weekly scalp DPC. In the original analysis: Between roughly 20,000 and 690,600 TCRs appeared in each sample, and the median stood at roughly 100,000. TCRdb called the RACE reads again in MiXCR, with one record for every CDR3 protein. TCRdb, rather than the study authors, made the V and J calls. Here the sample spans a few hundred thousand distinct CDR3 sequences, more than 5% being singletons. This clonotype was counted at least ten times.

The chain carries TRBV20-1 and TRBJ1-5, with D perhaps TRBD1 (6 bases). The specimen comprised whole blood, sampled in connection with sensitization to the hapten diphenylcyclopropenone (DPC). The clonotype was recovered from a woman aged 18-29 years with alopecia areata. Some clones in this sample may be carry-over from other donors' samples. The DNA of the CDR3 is TGCAGTGCACAACAGGGAATGGCCAATCAGCCCCAGCATTTT. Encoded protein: CSAQQGMANQPQHF.